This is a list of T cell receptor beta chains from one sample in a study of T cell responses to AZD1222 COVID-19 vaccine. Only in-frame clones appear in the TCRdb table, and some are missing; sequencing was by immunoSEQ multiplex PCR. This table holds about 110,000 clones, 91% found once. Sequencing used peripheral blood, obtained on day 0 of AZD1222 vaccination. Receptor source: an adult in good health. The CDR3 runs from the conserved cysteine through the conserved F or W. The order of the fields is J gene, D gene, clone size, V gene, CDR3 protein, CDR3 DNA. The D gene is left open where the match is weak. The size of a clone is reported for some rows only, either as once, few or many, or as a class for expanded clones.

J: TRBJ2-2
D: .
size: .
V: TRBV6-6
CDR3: CASSYGEVQELFF
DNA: TGTGCCAGCAGTTATGGGGAGGTACAGGAGCTGTTTTTT

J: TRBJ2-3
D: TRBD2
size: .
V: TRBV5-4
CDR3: CASSLGGAGGTDTQYF
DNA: TGTGCCAGCAGCTTGGGCGGAGCGGGGGGCACAGATACGCAGTATTTT

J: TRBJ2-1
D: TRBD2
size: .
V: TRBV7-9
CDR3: CASSFGGRNNEQFF
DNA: TGTGCCAGCAGCTTCGGCGGGAGAAACAATGAGCAGTTCTTC

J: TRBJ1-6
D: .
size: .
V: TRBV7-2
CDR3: CASSQSPGADSPLHF
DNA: TGTGCCAGCAGCCAGAGCCCGGGGGCGGATTCACCCCTCCACTTT

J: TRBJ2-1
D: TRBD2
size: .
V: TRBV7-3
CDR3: CASSLTTGTSDKNEQFF
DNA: TGTGCCAGCAGCTTAACGACGGGGACTAGCGACAAAAATGAGCAGTTCTTC

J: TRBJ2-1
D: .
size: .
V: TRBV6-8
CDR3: CASRERTRDDLGNEQFF
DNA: TGTGCCAGCAGAGAGAGGACCAGGGACGACTTAGGCAATGAGCAGTTCTTC

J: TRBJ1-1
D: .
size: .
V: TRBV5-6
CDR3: CASRAQGWGGNTEAFF
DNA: TGTGCCAGCAGGGCACAGGGATGGGGAGGGAACACTGAAGCTTTCTTT

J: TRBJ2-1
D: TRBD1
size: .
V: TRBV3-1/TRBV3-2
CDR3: CASSPGQGNYNEQFF
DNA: TGTGCCAGCAGCCCGGGACAGGGGAACTACAATGAGCAGTTCTTC

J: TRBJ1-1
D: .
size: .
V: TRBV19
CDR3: CASSMVGNTEAFF
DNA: TGTGCCAGTAGTATGGTAGGAAACACTGAAGCTTTCTTT

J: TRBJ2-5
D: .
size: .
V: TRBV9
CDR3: CASSVVPQETQYF
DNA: TGTGCCAGCAGCGTAGTTCCCCAAGAGACCCAGTACTTC

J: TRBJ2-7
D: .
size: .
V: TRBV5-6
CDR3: CASSNQFEQYF
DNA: TGTGCCAGCAGCAACCAATTCGAGCAGTACTTC

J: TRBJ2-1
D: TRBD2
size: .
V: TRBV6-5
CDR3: CASSYSWGEGYNEQFF
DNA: TGTGCCAGCAGTTACTCTTGGGGGGAGGGCTACAATGAGCAGTTCTTC

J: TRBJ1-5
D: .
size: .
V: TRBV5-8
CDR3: CASSFGQGSNQPQHF
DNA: TGTGCCAGCAGCTTTGGGCAGGGTAGCAATCAGCCCCAGCATTTT

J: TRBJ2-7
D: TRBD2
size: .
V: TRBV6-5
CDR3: CASTLDPGGGAEQYF
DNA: TGTGCCAGCACCCTCGACCCCGGCGGGGGGGCCGAGCAGTACTTC

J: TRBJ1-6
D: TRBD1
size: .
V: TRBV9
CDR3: CASSSGTGDNSPLHF
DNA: TGTGCCAGCAGCTCGGGGACAGGGGATAATTCACCCCTCCACTTT

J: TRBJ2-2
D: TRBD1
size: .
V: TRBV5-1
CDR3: CASSLGQGNMRTGELFF
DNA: TGCGCCAGCAGCTTGGGACAGGGTAATATGAGAACCGGGGAGCTGTTTTTT

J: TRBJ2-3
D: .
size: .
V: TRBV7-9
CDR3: CASREEISTDTQYF
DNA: TGTGCCAGCAGGGAGGAGATTAGCACAGATACGCAGTATTTT

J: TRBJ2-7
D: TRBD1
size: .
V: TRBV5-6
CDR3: CASSWDRGNYEQYF
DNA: TGTGCCAGCAGCTGGGACAGGGGAAACTACGAGCAGTACTTC

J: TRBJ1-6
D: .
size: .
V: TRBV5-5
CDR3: CASSAFQGPANSPLHF
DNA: TGTGCCAGCAGCGCATTCCAAGGACCGGCTAATTCACCCCTCCACTTT

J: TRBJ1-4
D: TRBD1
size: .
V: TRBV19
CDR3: CASTHSRDRGTEKLFF
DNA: TGTGCCAGTACCCACTCCCGGGACAGGGGGACTGAAAAACTGTTTTTT

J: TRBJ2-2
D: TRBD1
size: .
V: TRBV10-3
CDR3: CAISELDRLNTGELFF
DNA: TGTGCCATCAGTGAGTTGGACAGGCTCAACACCGGGGAGCTGTTTTTT

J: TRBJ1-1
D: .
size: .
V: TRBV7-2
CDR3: CASSSAARGGGQLAFF
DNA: TGTGCCAGCAGCTCAGCCGCTAGGGGGGGAGGGCAGTTAGCTTTCTTT

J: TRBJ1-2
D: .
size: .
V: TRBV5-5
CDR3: CASSPDLNYGYTF
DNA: TGTGCCAGCAGCCCTGACCTTAACTATGGCTACACCTTC

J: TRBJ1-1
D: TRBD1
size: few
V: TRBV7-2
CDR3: CASSLVGRGGTEAFF
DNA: TGTGCCAGCAGCTTAGTGGGCAGGGGGGGCACTGAAGCTTTCTTT

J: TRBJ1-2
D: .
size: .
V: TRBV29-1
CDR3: CSVGEDGTGYTF
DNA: TGCAGCGTTGGGGAGGACGGAACTGGCTACACCTTC

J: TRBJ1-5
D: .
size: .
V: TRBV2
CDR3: CASSVRQSNQPQHF
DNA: TGTGCCAGCAGTGTTCGACAGAGCAATCAGCCCCAGCATTTT